Listed below are T cell receptor beta chains from one sample, sequenced in a study of blood T cell repertoires in COVID-19. Measured with immunoSEQ multiplex PCR; TCRdb has only the in-frame clones, and not every one. The repertoire holds about 240,000 clones, with around 85% as singletons. The sequenced sample was peripheral blood. The receptors were sampled from a woman aged 80 or older with acute or convalescent COVID-19. CDR3s include the opening cysteine and the closing phenylalanine or tryptophan. The order of the fields is V gene, J gene, CDR3 protein.

v_gene: TRBV11-2; j_gene: TRBJ2-1; CDR3aa: CASSSDVSRPPLGTYNEQFF
v_gene: TRBV7-9; j_gene: TRBJ2-2; CDR3aa: CASSLERDGELFF
v_gene: TRBV19; j_gene: TRBJ2-5; CDR3aa: CASSNNHQETQYF
v_gene: TRBV7-6; j_gene: TRBJ2-7; CDR3aa: CASSLGGFAGEQYF
v_gene: TRBV11-2; j_gene: TRBJ2-1; CDR3aa: CASSPSGDTYNEQFF
v_gene: TRBV19; j_gene: TRBJ2-7; CDR3aa: CASRQVGSYEQYF
v_gene: TRBV6-2/TRBV6-3; j_gene: TRBJ2-1; CDR3aa: CASSYAGVGDYNEQFF
v_gene: TRBV2; j_gene: TRBJ1-4; CDR3aa: CASSVVQGFEKLFF
v_gene: TRBV3-1/TRBV3-2; j_gene: TRBJ1-1; CDR3aa: CASSRSQENTEAFF
v_gene: TRBV10-2; j_gene: TRBJ1-2; CDR3aa: CASMPPGIVGYTF
v_gene: TRBV15; j_gene: TRBJ1-4; CDR3aa: CATSRPGQGEKLFF
v_gene: TRBV24-1; j_gene: TRBJ2-3; CDR3aa: CATSDWGDPGTDTQYF
v_gene: TRBV28; j_gene: TRBJ2-7; CDR3aa: CASSSPGQATYEQYF
v_gene: TRBV23-1; j_gene: TRBJ1-5; CDR3aa: CASRVTGNRLDQPQHF
v_gene: TRBV3-1/TRBV3-2; j_gene: TRBJ2-7; CDR3aa: CASSQGSGLAGEEQYF
v_gene: TRBV5-1; j_gene: TRBJ1-6; CDR3aa: CASSLGRVDSPLHF
v_gene: TRBV15; j_gene: TRBJ2-2; CDR3aa: CATSRPPGELNGELFF
v_gene: TRBV15; j_gene: TRBJ1-6; CDR3aa: CATSTRTADNSPLHF
v_gene: TRBV7-3; j_gene: TRBJ2-5; CDR3aa: CASSLEGGRETQYF
v_gene: TRBV5-8; j_gene: TRBJ2-7; CDR3aa: CASSPRQFLDPYEQYF
v_gene: TRBV28; j_gene: TRBJ2-3; CDR3aa: CASSLSPSGVLTDTQYF
v_gene: TRBV18; j_gene: TRBJ2-5; CDR3aa: CASSRIRQGGETQYF
v_gene: TRBV7-2; j_gene: TRBJ1-5; CDR3aa: CASSLLNRAGYSNQPQHF
v_gene: TRBV19; j_gene: TRBJ1-6; CDR3aa: CASTTTGAPNSPLHF
v_gene: TRBV6-5; j_gene: TRBJ1-1; CDR3aa: CASIGPERGAFF
v_gene: TRBV28; j_gene: TRBJ2-5; CDR3aa: CASTPGNQETQYF
v_gene: TRBV28; j_gene: TRBJ1-4; CDR3aa: CASSLSGQVEKLFF
v_gene: TRBV6-1; j_gene: TRBJ1-5; CDR3aa: CASSEVVQPQHF
v_gene: TRBV5-1; j_gene: TRBJ2-3; CDR3aa: CASSRTSGTGGGTDTQYF
v_gene: TRBV19; j_gene: TRBJ1-2; CDR3aa: CASIPGAANYGYTF
v_gene: TRBV16; j_gene: TRBJ2-1; CDR3aa: CASSPASGGEFF
v_gene: TRBV11-3; j_gene: TRBJ2-1; CDR3aa: CASSPGTSGGVGEQFF
v_gene: TRBV19; j_gene: TRBJ2-7; CDR3aa: CASSGLAGYEQYF
v_gene: TRBV11-1; j_gene: TRBJ1-1; CDR3aa: CASSPGTGGAKTEAFF
v_gene: TRBV2; j_gene: TRBJ1-2; CDR3aa: CASCPGQGYGYTF
v_gene: TRBV18; j_gene: TRBJ1-1; CDR3aa: CASSPPTGGTEAFF
v_gene: TRBV19; j_gene: TRBJ1-1; CDR3aa: CASSAGTGPNTEAFF
v_gene: TRBV6-6; j_gene: TRBJ1-1; CDR3aa: CASAGRGDTEAFF
v_gene: TRBV6-5; j_gene: TRBJ2-7; CDR3aa: CATGFYEQYF
v_gene: TRBV18; j_gene: TRBJ1-3; CDR3aa: CASSPIDSSGNTIYF
v_gene: TRBV4-1; j_gene: TRBJ2-7; CDR3aa: CASSRGFAYEQYF
v_gene: TRBV2; j_gene: TRBJ1-2; CDR3aa: CARDSNYGYTF
v_gene: TRBV28; j_gene: TRBJ1-1; CDR3aa: CASSPWGGLGEAFF
v_gene: TRBV27; j_gene: TRBJ1-6; CDR3aa: CASSGDRDGGSPLHF
v_gene: TRBV30; j_gene: TRBJ1-2; CDR3aa: CACMQGRSYTF
v_gene: TRBV3-1/TRBV3-2; j_gene: TRBJ1-2; CDR3aa: CASSPAYDYGYTF